The T cell receptor (beta chain) described here comes from a study of T cell responses to AZD1222 COVID-19 vaccine. Overall study findings and caveats: Among AZD1222 vaccinees, only six were seropositive at baseline.

The V end was cut by 0 bases, the J end by 6 bases, with 9 bases between. Germline CDR1 reads SGHTS; CDR2 reads YDEGEE. This CDR3 spans 13 amino acids. The method was immunoSEQ multiplex PCR; TCRdb's version includes in-frame clones alone and lacks a portion of them. The sample shows some 80,000 clones, around nine tenths of them seen only once. About this clone itself: As yet, its antigen is unknown.

The V call is TRBV5-8, the J call TRBJ1-2, with a possible D match to TRBD1 (5 bases). This sequence originates from an adult who received the AZD1222 COVID-19 vaccine. The sample was peripheral blood, taken 28 days after the second AZD1222 dose. The CDR3 is CASSLDRTDGYTF. DNA of the CDR3: TGTGCCAGCAGCTTGGACAGGACGGATGGCTACACCTTC.